This TCR beta chain came from a study of blood T cell repertoires in COVID-19. The overall study: COVID-19 samples, acute and convalescent, were from the United States, Italy and Spain. T cells, B-cell-depleted T cells, or PBMCs supplied cDNA or gDNA.

Seattle participants joined during active infection and were tracked over time. As processed by the authors: Amplification of reference gene primers was used by the study to estimate nucleated cell counts. The table came from immunoSEQ multiplex PCR; TCRdb's copy has only in-frame clones and leaves some out. That table is the source of V, J and clone size, and D and trimming were worked out from the DNA. The sample yields tens of thousands of clones, approximately 90% seen once. The CDR3 is made up of 14 amino acids. The V end was cut by 2 bases, the J end by 9 bases, with 14 bases between. Germline V gene sequence: CDR1 MNHEY, CDR2 SVGEGT.

This receptor was taken from a woman aged 45-65 years with COVID-19, enrolled during active disease. Sequenced sample: peripheral blood. The chain is built from TRBV6-2 or TRBV6-3 and TRBJ2-1; a weak D match, TRBD2 (5 bases). The CDR3 DNA reads TGTGCCAGCAGTTACACCGAACTAGGAACTGAGCAGTTCTTC. This translates into CASSYTELGTEQFF.